This T cell receptor beta chain was profiled in a study of cytomegalovirus exposure and HLA in healthy donors. CDR1 WSHSY and CDR2 SAAADI come from the germline V gene. After removal of 1 base from V and 3 bases from J, the junction contained 2 bases not matched to a gene. The CDR3 extends over 17 amino acids. Generated by immunoSEQ multiplex PCR, the TCRdb table keeps only in-frame clones and is missing some. The data show approximately 160,000 clones, roughly 80% seen once. The donors formed part of the approximately 110-subject validation cohort, distinct from the roughly 600-subject first cohort. A note on this clone: Its antigen remains unknown.

Notes on the study in general: TCR beta chains numbering under 200 were designated cytomegalovirus-associated. Reportedly, diagnosis of cytomegalovirus status by the classifier showed high specificity and sensitivity. Some public TCRs appeared in many individuals, while most sequences were rare.

The sequence was obtained from a man aged 30 to 39 in good health and CMV-seropositive. The V and J genes are TRBV10-2 and TRBJ2-3; 15 nucleotides align to TRBD2. The source material was PBMCs. CDR3 sequence: CASSEWGTSGRTDTQYF. The CDR3, as DNA: TGCGCCAGCAGTGAGTGGGGGACTAGCGGGAGGACAGATACGCAGTATTTT.